This T cell receptor (beta chain) was identified during a study of blood T cell repertoires in COVID-19. Across the whole study: The United States, Italy and Spain were the sources of the acute and convalescent COVID-19 samples. Sample material is recorded as cDNA or gDNA derived from T cells, B-cell-depleted T cells, or PBMCs.

Methods used by the authors: Amplifying reference gene primers gave estimates of nucleated cell counts. Sequencing was performed with immunoSEQ multiplex PCR; in TCRdb, only in-frame clones are kept and a portion is missing. The DNA gave D and trimming, while V, J and clone size come from that table. Of 150,000 to 200,000 clones in the sample, roughly nine tenths were seen once. The germline CDR1 and CDR2 sequences are MGHRA and YSYEKL. The CDR3 is 14 amino acids. The ends were cut back, 0 bases at V and 1 base at J, with 6 bases in the middle. The sequencing input was peripheral blood. This chain uses TRBV4-1 with TRBJ2-5, with D unresolved. The TCR originated in a man aged 55 to 69 with active or convalescent COVID-19. In DNA, the CDR3 is TGCGCCAGCAGCCAAGACCCCAGCCAAGAGACCCAGTACTTC. This sequence encodes CASSQDPSQETQYF.